The clone carrying this T cell receptor beta chain was counted between two and nine times. Its antigen is as yet unknown. This sample was taken from a study of cytomegalovirus exposure and HLA in healthy donors. Findings and limits, study-wide: The HLA-A and HLA-B alleles of most subjects were reportedly predicted accurately from TCR beta sequences. A later look showed TCR association rates differing by HLA locus, highest for DRB1 and lowest for HLA-C. Later on, a genetic analysis was performed. It linked a missense variant in DCLRE1C with V- and J-gene trimming of TCR beta.

Germline loops: CDR1 MNHNS, CDR2 SASEGT. CDR3 length equals 19 residues. PCR primers comprised 60 Vbeta and 13 Jbeta primers. Clones were read by immunoSEQ multiplex PCR, and TCRdb kept only the in-frame ones, dropping some. The table shows approximately 160,000 clones, with roughly 77% occurring only once. Sequencing was performed on PBMCs. This chain joins TRBV6-1 and TRBJ2-5; 11 nucleotides match TRBD2. The DNA matches TRBJ2-7 better at its end, which makes the J call doubtful. This TCR was recovered from a woman aged 50 to 60 in good health and CMV-seropositive. The CDR3 loop reads CASSEGRGSGGANSYEQYF. CDR3 coding DNA: TGTGCCAGCAGTGAAGGTCGAGGTAGCGGGGGGGCGAACTCCTACGAGCAGTACTTC.